The entry below gives a single T cell receptor (beta chain) sequence along with its context. This specimen belongs to a study of T cell responses to AZD1222 COVID-19 vaccine. Sequenced by immunoSEQ multiplex PCR; TCRdb stores in-frame clones only, minus some. The sample lists some 84,000 clones; 80% to 90% were seen once. CDR3 length equals 15 residues. Germline V gene lookup returns CDR1 SGHRS and CDR2 YFSETQ. The V and J ends lost 3 bases and 2 bases respectively, with 14 bases between them. The chain employs TRBV5-1 and TRBJ1-2; a weak D match, TRBD1 (6 bases). The sequence came from an adult in good health. Here the sequenced sample was peripheral blood, taken on day 0 of AZD1222 vaccination. CDR3 sequence reads: CASSSHRDSNYGYTF. For the CDR3, the DNA is TGCGCCAGCAGCTCTCACAGGGATTCCAACTATGGCTACACCTTC.